This T cell receptor (beta chain) was documented in a study of blood T cell repertoires in COVID-19. Across the whole study: Samples representing acute and convalescent COVID-19 were sourced from the United States, Italy and Spain. The cDNA or gDNA used as material had been derived from T cells, B-cell-depleted T cells, or PBMCs.

The V gene lost 4 bases and the J gene lost 5 bases, with 20 bases spanning the gap. The CDR3 has 16 residues. CDR1 is MNHEY and CDR2 is SVGAGI in the germline V gene. Using immunoSEQ multiplex PCR, the repertoire was profiled, and TCRdb retains in-frame clones only, with some absent. The data contain approximately 200,000 clones, over 80% of them singletons. The V gene is TRBV6-5, the J gene TRBJ2-5; possibly TRBD2 for D (6 bases). The sequenced sample was peripheral blood. The source of this sequence is a man in his thirties or forties with COVID-19, enrolled during active disease. In DNA, the CDR3 is TGTGCCAGCAGTTTTACCGGAGGGGTTGTTGGGGAGACCCAGTACTTC. Residues: CASSFTGGVVGETQYF.